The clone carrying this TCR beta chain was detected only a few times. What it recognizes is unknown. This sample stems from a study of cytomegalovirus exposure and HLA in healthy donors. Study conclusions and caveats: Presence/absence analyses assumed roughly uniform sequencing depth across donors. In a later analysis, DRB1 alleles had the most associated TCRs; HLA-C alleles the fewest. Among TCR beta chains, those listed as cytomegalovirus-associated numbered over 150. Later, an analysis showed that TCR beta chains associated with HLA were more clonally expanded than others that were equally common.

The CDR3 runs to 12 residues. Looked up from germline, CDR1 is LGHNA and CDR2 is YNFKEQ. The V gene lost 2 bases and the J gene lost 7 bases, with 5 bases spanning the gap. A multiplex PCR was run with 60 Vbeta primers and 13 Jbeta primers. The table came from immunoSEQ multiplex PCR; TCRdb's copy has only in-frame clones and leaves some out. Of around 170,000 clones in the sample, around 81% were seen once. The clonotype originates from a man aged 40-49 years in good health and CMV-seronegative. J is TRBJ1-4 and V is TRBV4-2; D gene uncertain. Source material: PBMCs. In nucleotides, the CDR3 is TGTGCCAGCAGCCAACTAGGTGAAAAACTGTTTTTT. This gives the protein CASSQLGEKLFF.